This T cell receptor (beta chain) was profiled in a study of cytomegalovirus exposure and HLA in healthy donors. Study-level findings and limits: When analyzed later, a missense DCLRE1C variant was found to be linked to TCR beta V- and J-gene trimming. Most of the CMV-associated TCR beta chains (in a later analysis) appeared to be HLA-restricted. What a later analysis reportedly showed was that an Asian-associated ancestry cluster had fewer N-insertions than the approximately 670-donor mean.

PCR primers comprised 60 Vbeta and 13 Jbeta primers. Sequencing was performed with immunoSEQ multiplex PCR; in TCRdb, only in-frame clones are kept and a portion is missing. Its table lists 63,000 or so clones. Though nominally healthy at sampling, donors likely had unrecorded immune exposures. Trimming took 5 bases from V and 0 from J, leaving 15 bases between them. The V gene's germline CDR1 is SGHDT and CDR2 YYEEEE. This CDR3 has 15 residues. Concerning this clone itself: What it binds is not known.

Material for sequencing was PBMCs. This rearrangement joins TRBV5-6 to TRBJ2-7; D possibly corresponds to TRBD1 (5 bases). The sequence derives from a boy aged 5 to 17 in good health and CMV-seronegative. Here the CDR3 reads CASSSQGGPSYEQYF. DNA of the CDR3: TGTGCCAGCAGTTCGCAGGGTGGACCCTCCTACGAGCAGTACTTC. The full variable domain, with the rest looked up from reference TRBV5-6 and TRBJ2-7, is DAGVTQSPTHLIKTRGQQVTLRCSPKSGHDTVSWYQQALGQGPQFIFQYYEEEERQRGNFPDRFSGHQFPNYSSELNVNALLLGDSALYLCASSSQGGPSYEQYFGPGTRLTVT.